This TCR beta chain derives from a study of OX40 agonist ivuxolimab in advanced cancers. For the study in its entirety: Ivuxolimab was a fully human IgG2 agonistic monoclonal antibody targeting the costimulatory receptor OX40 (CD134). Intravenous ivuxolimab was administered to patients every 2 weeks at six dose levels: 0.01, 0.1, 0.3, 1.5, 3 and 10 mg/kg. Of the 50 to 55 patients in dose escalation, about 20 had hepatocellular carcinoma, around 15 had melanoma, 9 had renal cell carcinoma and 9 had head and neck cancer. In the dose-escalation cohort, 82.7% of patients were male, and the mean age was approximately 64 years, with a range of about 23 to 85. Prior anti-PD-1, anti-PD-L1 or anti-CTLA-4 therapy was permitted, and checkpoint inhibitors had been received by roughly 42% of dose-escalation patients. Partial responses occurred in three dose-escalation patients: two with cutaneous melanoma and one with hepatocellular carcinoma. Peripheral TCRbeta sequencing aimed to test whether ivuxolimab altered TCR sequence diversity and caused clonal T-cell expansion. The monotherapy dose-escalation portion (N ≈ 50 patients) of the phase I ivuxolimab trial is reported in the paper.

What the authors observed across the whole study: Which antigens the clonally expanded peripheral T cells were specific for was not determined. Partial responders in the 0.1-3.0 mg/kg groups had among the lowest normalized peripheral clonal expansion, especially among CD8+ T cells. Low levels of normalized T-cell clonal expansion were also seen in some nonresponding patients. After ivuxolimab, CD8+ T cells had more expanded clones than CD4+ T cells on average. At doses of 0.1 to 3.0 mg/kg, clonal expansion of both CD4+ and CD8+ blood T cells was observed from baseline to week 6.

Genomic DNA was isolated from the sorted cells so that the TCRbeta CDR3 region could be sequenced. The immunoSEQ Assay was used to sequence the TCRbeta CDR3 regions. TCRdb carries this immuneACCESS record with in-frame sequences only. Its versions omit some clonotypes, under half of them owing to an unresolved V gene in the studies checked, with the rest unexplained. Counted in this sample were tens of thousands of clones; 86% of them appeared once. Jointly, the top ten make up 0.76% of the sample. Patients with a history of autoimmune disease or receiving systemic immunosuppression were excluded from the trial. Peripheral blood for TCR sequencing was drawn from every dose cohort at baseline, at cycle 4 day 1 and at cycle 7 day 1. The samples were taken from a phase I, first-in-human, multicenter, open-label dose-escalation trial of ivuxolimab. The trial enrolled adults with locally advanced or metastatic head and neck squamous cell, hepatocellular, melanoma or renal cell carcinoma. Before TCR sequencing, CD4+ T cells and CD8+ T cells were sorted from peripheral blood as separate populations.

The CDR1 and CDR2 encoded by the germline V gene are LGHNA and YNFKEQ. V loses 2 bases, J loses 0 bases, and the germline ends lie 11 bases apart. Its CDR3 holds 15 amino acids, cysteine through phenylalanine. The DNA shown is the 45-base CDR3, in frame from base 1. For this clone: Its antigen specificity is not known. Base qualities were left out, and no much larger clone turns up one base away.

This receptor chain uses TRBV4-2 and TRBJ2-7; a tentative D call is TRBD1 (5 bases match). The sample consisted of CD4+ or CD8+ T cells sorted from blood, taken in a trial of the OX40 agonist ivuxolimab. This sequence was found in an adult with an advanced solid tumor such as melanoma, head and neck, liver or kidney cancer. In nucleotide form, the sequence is TGTGCCAGCAGCCAATTGGACGGACACTCCTACGAGCAGTACTTC. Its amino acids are CASSQLDGHSYEQYF.